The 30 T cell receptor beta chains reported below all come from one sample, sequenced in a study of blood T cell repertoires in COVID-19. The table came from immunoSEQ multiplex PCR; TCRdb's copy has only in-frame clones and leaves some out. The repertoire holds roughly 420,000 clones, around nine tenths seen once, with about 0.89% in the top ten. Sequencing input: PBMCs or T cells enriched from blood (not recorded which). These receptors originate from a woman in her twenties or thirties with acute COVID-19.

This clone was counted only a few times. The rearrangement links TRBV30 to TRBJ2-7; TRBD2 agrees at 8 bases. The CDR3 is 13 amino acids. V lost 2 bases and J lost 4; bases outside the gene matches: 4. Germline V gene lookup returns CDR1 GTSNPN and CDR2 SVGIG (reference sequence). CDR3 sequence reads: CAWSYGGAYEQYF. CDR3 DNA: TGTGCCTGGAGTTACGGGGGGGCGTACGAGCAGTACTTC.

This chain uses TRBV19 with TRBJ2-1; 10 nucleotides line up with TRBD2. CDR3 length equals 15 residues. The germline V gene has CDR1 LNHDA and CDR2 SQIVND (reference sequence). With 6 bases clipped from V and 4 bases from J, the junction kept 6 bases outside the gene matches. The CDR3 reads CASRPTSGAYNEQFF. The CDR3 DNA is TGTGCCAGTAGACCCACTAGCGGGGCTTACAATGAGCAGTTCTTC.

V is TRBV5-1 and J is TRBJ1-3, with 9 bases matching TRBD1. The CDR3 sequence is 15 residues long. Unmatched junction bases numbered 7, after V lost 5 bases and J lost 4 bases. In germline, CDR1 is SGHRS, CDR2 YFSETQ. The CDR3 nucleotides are TGCGCCAGCAGTAAACAGGGGGCCTTGGGAAACACCATATATTTT. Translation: CASSKQGALGNTIYF.

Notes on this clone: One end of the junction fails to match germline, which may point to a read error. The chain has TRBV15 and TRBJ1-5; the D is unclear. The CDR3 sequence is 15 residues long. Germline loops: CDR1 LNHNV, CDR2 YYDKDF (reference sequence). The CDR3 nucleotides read TGTGCCACCAACAGAGGTGGCCCTCCCAATCAGCCCCAGCATTTT. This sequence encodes CATNRGGPPNQPQHF.

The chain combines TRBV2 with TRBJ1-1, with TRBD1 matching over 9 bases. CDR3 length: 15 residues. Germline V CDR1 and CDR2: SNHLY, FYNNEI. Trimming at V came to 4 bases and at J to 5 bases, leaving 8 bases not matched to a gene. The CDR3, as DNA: TGTGCCAGCAGTGCTGAGGGACAGGGCCGGACTGAAGCTTTCTTT. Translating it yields CASSAEGQGRTEAFF.

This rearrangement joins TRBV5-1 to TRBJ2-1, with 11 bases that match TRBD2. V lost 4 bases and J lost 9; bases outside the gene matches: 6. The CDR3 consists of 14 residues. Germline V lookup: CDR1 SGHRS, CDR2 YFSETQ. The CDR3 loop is CASSAGTSGTEQFF. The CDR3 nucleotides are TGCGCCAGCAGCGCAGGGACTAGCGGAACTGAGCAGTTCTTC.

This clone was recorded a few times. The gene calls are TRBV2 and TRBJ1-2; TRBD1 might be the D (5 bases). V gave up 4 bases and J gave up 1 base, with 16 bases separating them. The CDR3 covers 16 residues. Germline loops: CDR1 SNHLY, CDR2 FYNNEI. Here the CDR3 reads CASSVFARQINYGYTF. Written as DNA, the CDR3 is TGTGCCAGCAGTGTTTTTGCACGACAGATTAACTATGGCTACACCTTC.

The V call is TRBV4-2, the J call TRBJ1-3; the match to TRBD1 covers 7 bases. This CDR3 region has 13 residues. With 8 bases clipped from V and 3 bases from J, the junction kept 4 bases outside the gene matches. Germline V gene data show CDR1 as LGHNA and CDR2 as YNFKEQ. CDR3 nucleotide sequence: TGTGCCAGCGGGCAGGGGGTTGGAAACACCATATATTTT. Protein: CASGQGVGNTIYF.

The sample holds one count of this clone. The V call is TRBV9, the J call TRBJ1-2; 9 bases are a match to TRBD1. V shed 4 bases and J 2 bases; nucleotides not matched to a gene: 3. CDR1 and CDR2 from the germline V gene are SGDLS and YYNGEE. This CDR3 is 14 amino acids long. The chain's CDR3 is CASSLGTGNYGYTF. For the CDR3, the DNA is TGTGCCAGCAGCTTAGGGACAGGGAACTATGGCTACACCTTC.

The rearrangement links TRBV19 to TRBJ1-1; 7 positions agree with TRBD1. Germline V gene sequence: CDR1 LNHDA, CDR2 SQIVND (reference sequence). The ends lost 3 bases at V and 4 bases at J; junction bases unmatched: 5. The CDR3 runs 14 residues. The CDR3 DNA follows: TGTGCCAGTAGTATCCAGGGGGAAAGCACTGAAGCTTTCTTT. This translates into CASSIQGESTEAFF.

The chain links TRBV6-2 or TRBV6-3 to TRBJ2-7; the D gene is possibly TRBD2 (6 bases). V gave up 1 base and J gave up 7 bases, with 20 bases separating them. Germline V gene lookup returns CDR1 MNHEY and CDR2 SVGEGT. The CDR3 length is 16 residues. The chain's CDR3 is CASSYWWEAPTGEQYF. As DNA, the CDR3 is TGTGCCAGCAGTTACTGGTGGGAGGCGCCAACGGGGGAGCAGTACTTC.

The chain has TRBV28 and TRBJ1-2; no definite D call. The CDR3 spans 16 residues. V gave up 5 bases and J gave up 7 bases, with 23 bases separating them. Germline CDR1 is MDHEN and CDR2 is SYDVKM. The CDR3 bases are TGTGCCAGCAGTCGATGGACGGAGGTGGGCGTCTTTGGCTACACCTTC. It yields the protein CASSRWTEVGVFGYTF.

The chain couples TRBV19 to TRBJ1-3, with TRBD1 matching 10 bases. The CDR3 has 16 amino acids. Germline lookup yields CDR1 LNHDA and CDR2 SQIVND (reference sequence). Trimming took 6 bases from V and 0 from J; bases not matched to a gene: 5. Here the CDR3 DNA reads TGTGCCAGTAGCTCCGGGACAGGGGCCTCTGGAAACACCATATATTTT. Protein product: CASSSGTGASGNTIYF.

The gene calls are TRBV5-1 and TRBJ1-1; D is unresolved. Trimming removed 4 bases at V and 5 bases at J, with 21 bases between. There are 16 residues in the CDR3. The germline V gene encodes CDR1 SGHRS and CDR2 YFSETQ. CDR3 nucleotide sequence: TGCGCCAGCAGCCCAACCGAGTTTGGGAGGCGGACTGAAGCTTTCTTT. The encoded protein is CASSPTEFGRRTEAFF.

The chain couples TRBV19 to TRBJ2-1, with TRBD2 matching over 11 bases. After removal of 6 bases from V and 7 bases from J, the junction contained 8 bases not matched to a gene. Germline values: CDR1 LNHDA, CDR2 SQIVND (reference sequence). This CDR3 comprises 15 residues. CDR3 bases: TGTGCCAGTAGCTTTCTAGCGGGGGGCCCGAATGAGCAGTTCTTC. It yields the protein CASSFLAGGPNEQFF.

CDR3 DNA: TGTGCCAGTACCGAAGGCGGGGCCCGGTGGGGCTACACCTTC. Amino acids: CASTEGGARWGYTF. The chain links TRBV19 to TRBJ1-2; maybe TRBD1 (5 bases). Trimming stripped 7 bases from V and 8 bases from J, with 20 bases between. The CDR3 runs to 14 residues. Germline V gene lookup returns CDR1 LNHDA and CDR2 SQIVND (reference sequence).

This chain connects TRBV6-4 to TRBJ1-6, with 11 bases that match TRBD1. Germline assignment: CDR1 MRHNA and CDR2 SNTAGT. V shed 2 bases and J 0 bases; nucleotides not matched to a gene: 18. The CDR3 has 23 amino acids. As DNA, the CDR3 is TGTGCCAGCAGTGACGACGGAGGAGGGGACAGGGGGAGTTTTACCTCCTATAATTCACCCCTCCACTTT. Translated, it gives CASSDDGGGDRGSFTSYNSPLHF.

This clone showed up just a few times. The CDR3 DNA is TGTGCCAGCAGCCGCGAGACTAGATCGGGTGAGCAGTTCTTC. It encodes CASSRETRSGEQFF. The V call is TRBV14, the J call TRBJ2-1; possibly TRBD2 for D (6 bases). V gave up 4 bases and J gave up 9 bases, with 16 bases separating them. Germline lookup yields CDR1 SGHDN and CDR2 FVKESK. This CDR3 has 14 residues.

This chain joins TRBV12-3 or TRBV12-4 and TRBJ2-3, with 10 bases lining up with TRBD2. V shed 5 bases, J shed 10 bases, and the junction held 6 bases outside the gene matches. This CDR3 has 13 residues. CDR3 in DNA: TGTGCCAGCAGTCCGACCGGACTAGCGGCGCAGTATTTT. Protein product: CASSPTGLAAQYF.

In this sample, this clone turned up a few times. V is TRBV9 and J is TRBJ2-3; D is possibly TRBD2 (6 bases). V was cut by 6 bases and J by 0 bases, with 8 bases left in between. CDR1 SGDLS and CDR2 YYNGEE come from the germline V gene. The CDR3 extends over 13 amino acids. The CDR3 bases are TGTGCCAGCACTGGGGGGAGCACAGATACGCAGTATTTT. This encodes CASTGGSTDTQYF.

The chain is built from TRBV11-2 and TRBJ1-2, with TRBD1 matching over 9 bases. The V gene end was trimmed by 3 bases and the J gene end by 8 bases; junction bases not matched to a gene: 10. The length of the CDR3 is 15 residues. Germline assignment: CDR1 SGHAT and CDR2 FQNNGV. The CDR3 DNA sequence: TGTGCCAGCAGCTTCCTGACGGGACAGGGTGGAGGCTACACCTTC. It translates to CASSFLTGQGGGYTF.

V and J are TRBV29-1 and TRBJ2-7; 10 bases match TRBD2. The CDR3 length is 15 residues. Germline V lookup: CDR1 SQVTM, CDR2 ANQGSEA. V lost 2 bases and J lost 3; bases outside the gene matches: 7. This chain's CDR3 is CSVELAGGIGYEQYF. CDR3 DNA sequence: TGCAGCGTTGAATTAGCGGGGGGTATTGGCTACGAGCAGTACTTC.

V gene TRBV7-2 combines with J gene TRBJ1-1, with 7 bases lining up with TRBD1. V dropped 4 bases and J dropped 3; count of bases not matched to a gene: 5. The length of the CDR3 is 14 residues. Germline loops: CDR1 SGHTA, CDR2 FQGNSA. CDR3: CASSWAGGYTEAFF. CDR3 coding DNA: TGTGCCAGCAGCTGGGCAGGGGGTTACACTGAAGCTTTCTTT.

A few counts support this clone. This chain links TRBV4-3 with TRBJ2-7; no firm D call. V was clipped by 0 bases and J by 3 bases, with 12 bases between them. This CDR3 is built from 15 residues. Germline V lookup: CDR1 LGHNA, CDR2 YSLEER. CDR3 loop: CASSQDGTAGYEQYF. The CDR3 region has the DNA TGCGCCAGCAGCCAAGATGGTACAGCCGGCTACGAGCAGTACTTC.

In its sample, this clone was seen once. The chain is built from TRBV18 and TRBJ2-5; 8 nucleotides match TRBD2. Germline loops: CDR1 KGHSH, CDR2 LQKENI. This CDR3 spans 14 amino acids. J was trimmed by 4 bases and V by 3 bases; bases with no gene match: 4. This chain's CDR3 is CASSPGTRRETQYF. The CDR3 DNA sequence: TGTGCCAGCTCACCCGGGACTAGAAGAGAGACCCAGTACTTC.

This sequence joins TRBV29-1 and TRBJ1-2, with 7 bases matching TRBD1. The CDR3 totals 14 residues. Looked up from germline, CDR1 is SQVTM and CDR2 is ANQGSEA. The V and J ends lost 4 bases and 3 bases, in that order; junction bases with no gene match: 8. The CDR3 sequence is CSVVTGAGDYGYTF. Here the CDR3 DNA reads TGCAGCGTTGTCACAGGGGCTGGGGACTATGGCTACACCTTC.

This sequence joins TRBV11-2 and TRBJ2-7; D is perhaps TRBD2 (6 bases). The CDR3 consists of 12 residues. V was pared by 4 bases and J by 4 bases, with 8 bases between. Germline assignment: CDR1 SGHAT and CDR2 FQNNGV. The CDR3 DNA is TGTGCCAGCAGCTCGGAGGGGTACGAGCAGTACTTC. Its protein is CASSSEGYEQYF.

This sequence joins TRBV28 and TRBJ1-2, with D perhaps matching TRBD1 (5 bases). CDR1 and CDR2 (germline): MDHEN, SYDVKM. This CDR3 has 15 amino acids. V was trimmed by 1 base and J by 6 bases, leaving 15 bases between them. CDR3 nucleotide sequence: TGTGCCAGCAGTTTATCACTCACAGGTGTTGATGGCTACACCTTC. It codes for CASSLSLTGVDGYTF.

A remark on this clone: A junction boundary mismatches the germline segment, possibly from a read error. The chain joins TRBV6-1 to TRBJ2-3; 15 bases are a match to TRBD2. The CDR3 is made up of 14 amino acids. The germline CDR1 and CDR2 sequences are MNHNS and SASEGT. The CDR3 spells CASSEGRTSGGAEF. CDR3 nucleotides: TGTGCCAGCAGTGAAGGGAGGACTAGCGGGGGGGCGGAGTTT.

The chain's CDR3 is CASSLQPASGGSNEQFF. CDR3 in DNA: TGTGCCAGCAGCCTACAACCGGCGAGCGGGGGTTCCAATGAGCAGTTCTTC. The chain uses TRBV11-2 and TRBJ2-1; TRBD2 matches 8 bases. V gave up 5 bases and J gave up 6 bases; unmatched junction bases: 15. Germline V gene data show CDR1 as SGHAT and CDR2 as FQNNGV. The CDR3 spans 17 residues.